One T cell receptor (beta chain) is described in this entry. The length of the CDR3 is 14 residues. V was clipped by 6 bases and J by 1 base; unmatched bases: 3. Germline V gene lookup returns CDR1 MDHEN and CDR2 SYDVKM. Some clones are missing from TCRdb's copy, which holds only in-frame ones; the method was immunoSEQ multiplex PCR. Among some 380,000 clones listed, 90% were seen once. These data come from a study of blood T cell repertoires in COVID-19. The overall study: Both acute and convalescent COVID-19 samples were obtained from the United States, Italy and Spain.

This chain joins TRBV28 and TRBJ2-7; TRBD1 agrees at 10 bases. The receptor was isolated from a man between 18 and 29 years old with active or convalescent COVID-19. Source material: peripheral blood. The CDR3 nucleotides are TGTGCCAGCAGGAAGGACAGGGGGTCCTACGAGCAGTACTTC. It codes for CASRKDRGSYEQYF.